This entry concerns a single T cell receptor (beta chain). Its target is unknown. V gave up 0 bases and J gave up 4 bases, with 8 bases separating them. Germline V gives CDR1 SGHNT, CDR2 YYREEE (reference sequence). This CDR3 contains 13 residues. The method was immunoSEQ multiplex PCR; TCRdb's version includes in-frame clones alone and lacks a portion of them. The top ten hold about 20% of the sample, which has 70,000 or so clones, 70% to 90% seen once. The data belong to a study of T cell responses to AZD1222 COVID-19 vaccine. The wider study: Second-dose intervals near 4 or 12 weeks were combined. Study outcomes and limitations: Vaccine-associated CD4 TCRs spanned spike, dominant at 160-218 and 743-854. A mostly white British donor set with more females was recruited, and clonal diversity was possibly underestimated. Recipients of two AZD1222 doses showed rising Spike-specific TCR breadth and depth.

This chain uses TRBV5-4 with TRBJ2-7; D gene ambiguous. The source of this sequence is an adult in good health. The sequencing used peripheral blood, collected on day 0 of AZD1222 vaccination. The CDR3 spells CASSLDGKYEQYF. DNA for the CDR3: TGTGCCAGCAGCTTGGACGGCAAATACGAGCAGTACTTC.